These 20 T cell receptor beta chains originate from one sample sequenced in a study of cytomegalovirus exposure and HLA in healthy donors. The PCR was carried out with 60 Vbeta primers and 13 Jbeta primers. Produced via immunoSEQ multiplex PCR; TCRdb's table is partial and in-frame only. The sample consists of 120,000 to 150,000 clones, approximately 80% of them appearing once. Input material: PBMCs. These TCRs come from a woman aged 45-60 years in good health and CMV-seronegative.

The chain combines TRBV9 with TRBJ2-1; TRBD2 might be the D (7 bases). Germline CDR1 is SGDLS and CDR2 is YYNGEE. V lost 4 bases, J lost 10 bases, and 24 bases lay in between. This CDR3 has 16 amino acids. The CDR3 coding sequence is TGTGCCAGCAGCACCCCTCTAGGGGGGGGGCCTTTGGAGCAGTTCTTC. Protein: CASSTPLGGGPLEQFF.

The gene calls are TRBV10-3 and TRBJ1-5; D remains ambiguous. CDR3 length: 13 amino acids. V lost 8 bases and J lost 6, with 14 bases in between. Germline V lookup: CDR1 ENHRY, CDR2 SYGVKD. Here the CDR3 reads CAIATGKSQPQHF. In DNA, the CDR3 is TGTGCCATCGCTACGGGGAAGAGTCAGCCCCAGCATTTT.

The chain combines TRBV15 with TRBJ2-7; 11 bases align to TRBD1. Trimming at V came to 3 bases and at J to 5 bases, leaving 3 bases not matched to a gene. The CDR3 is made up of 14 amino acids. The germline CDR1 and CDR2 sequences are LNHNV and YYDKDF (reference sequence). The CDR3: CATSRDRGLDEQYF. DNA of the CDR3: TGTGCCACCAGCAGGGACAGGGGGCTAGACGAGCAGTACTTC.

This clone has only a few counts. The chain couples TRBV6-5 to TRBJ2-1, with 14 positions matching TRBD2. CDR1 is MNHEY and CDR2 is SVGAGI in the germline V gene. V lost 7 bases to trimming and J lost 8 bases; unmatched junction nucleotides: 7. This CDR3 is 15 amino acids long. The chain's CDR3 is CASISTSGGGHEQFF. The CDR3 DNA is TGTGCCAGCATCTCGACTAGCGGGGGGGGCCATGAGCAGTTCTTC.

This clone has just one count. The rearrangement joins TRBV7-2 to TRBJ2-3; the match to TRBD2 covers 8 bases. The CDR3 sequence is 16 residues long. V trimming: 1 base; J trimming: 3 bases; junction bases outside the gene matches: 6. In germline, CDR1 is SGHTA, CDR2 FQGNSA. In DNA form, the CDR3 reads TGTGCCAGCAGCTTAGGCCAGCGGGGGTTAACAGATACGCAGTATTTT. Translated, it gives CASSLGQRGLTDTQYF.

The chain couples TRBV19 to TRBJ2-7, with 9 bases matching TRBD1. J gave up 7 bases and V 8 bases, and 15 bases lay outside the gene matches. CDR1 and CDR2 from the germline V gene are LNHDA and SQIVND (reference sequence). The CDR3 is 15 amino acids. Here the CDR3 reads CASAAPGTGHREQYF. The CDR3 nucleotides are TGTGCCAGTGCCGCCCCTGGGACAGGGCATCGTGAGCAGTACTTC.

This rearrangement joins TRBV5-1 to TRBJ2-3; 10 bases align to TRBD2. Germline CDR1 reads SGHRS; CDR2 reads YFSETQ. The CDR3 length is 14 residues. V gave up 4 bases and J gave up 4 bases; unmatched junction bases: 3. Written as DNA, the CDR3 is TGCGCCAGCAGCATAAGCGGGGGGGCAGATACGCAGTATTTT. Amino acid sequence: CASSISGGADTQYF.

The chain links TRBV19 to TRBJ1-1; TRBD1 might be the D (6 bases). The CDR3 runs 14 residues. V dropped 7 bases and J dropped 1 base, with 13 bases sitting between them. In germline, CDR1 is LNHDA, CDR2 SQIVND (reference sequence). CDR3 sequence: CASIPTGANTEAFF. Written as DNA, the CDR3 is TGTGCCAGTATTCCGACAGGAGCGAACACTGAAGCTTTCTTT.

This sequence joins TRBV30 and TRBJ1-4; perhaps TRBD1 as D (6 bases). V lost 4 bases, J lost 7 bases, and 16 bases lay in between. The CDR3 extends over 14 amino acids. The germline CDR1 and CDR2 sequences are GTSNPN and SVGIG (reference sequence). The CDR3 DNA follows: TGTGCCTGGACTCCCGGGGGGCACGGTGAAAAACTGTTTTTT. Encoded protein: CAWTPGGHGEKLFF.

V and J are TRBV6-6 and TRBJ2-2, with a possible D match to TRBD1 (5 bases). V was shortened by 2 bases and J by 4 bases, with 11 bases between the two germline ends. The germline V gene encodes CDR1 MNHNY and CDR2 SVGAGI (reference sequence). This CDR3 has 15 residues. The CDR3 loop is CASSYPDISTGELFF. In DNA, the CDR3 is TGTGCCAGCAGTTACCCGGACATCTCCACCGGGGAGCTGTTTTTT.

The chain couples TRBV19 to TRBJ1-1; no reliable D call. Per germline, CDR1 LNHDA and CDR2 SQIVND (reference sequence). V lost 5 bases to trimming and J lost 3 bases, with 10 bases between them. The CDR3 is 13 amino acids. This CDR3 reads CASSYRTDTEAFF. As DNA, the CDR3 is TGTGCCAGTAGTTACAGAACGGACACTGAAGCTTTCTTT.

This chain uses TRBV11-2 with TRBJ2-5; D is unresolved. V was trimmed by 2 bases and J by 1 base, leaving 8 bases between them. The CDR3 consists of 14 residues. The germline V gene has CDR1 SGHAT and CDR2 FQNNGV. The CDR3 bases are TGTGCCAGCAGCTTACTGAGGAGCCAAGAGACCCAGTACTTC. It yields the protein CASSLLRSQETQYF.

The chain is built from TRBV7-9 and TRBJ2-3; the match to TRBD2 covers 7 bases. This CDR3 spans 16 amino acids. The germline CDR1 and CDR2 sequences are SEHNR and FQNEAQ (reference sequence). V shed 0 bases, J shed 2 bases, and the junction held 5 bases outside the gene matches. In DNA, the CDR3 is TGTGCCAGCAGCTTAGCGGTGGGGGGGATCACAGATACGCAGTATTTT. Protein product: CASSLAVGGITDTQYF.

V is TRBV9 and J is TRBJ2-3; D gene uncertain. The germline V gene encodes CDR1 SGDLS and CDR2 YYNGEE. The V and J ends lost 0 bases and 5 bases respectively, with 7 bases between them. The CDR3 length is 13 residues. This CDR3 reads CASSVAGRDTQYF. Written as DNA, the CDR3 is TGTGCCAGCAGCGTAGCTGGGCGAGATACGCAGTATTTT.

As DNA, the CDR3 is TGCGCCAGCAGCGCAACAGGGGACGACTATGGCTACACCTTC. Protein: CASSATGDDYGYTF. The chain recombines TRBV5-1 with TRBJ1-2; 7 positions agree with TRBD1. CDR1 is SGHRS and CDR2 is YFSETQ in the germline V gene. The CDR3 has 14 amino acids. V dropped 4 bases and J dropped 3; count of bases not matched to a gene: 6.

The rearrangement links TRBV14 to TRBJ1-1; no reliable D call. The germline gives CDR1 SGHDN, CDR2 FVKESK. V gave up 0 bases and J gave up 11 bases, with 13 bases separating them. The CDR3 length is 13 residues. CDR3 sequence reads: CASSQDLEVAAFF. As DNA, the CDR3 is TGTGCCAGCAGCCAAGATTTGGAGGTCGCGGCTTTCTTT.

The gene calls are TRBV30 and TRBJ2-7; unclear D gene. Germline-derived CDR1 and CDR2 are GTSNPN and SVGIG (reference sequence). Trimming removed 0 bases at V and 2 bases at J, with 11 bases between. The CDR3 totals 14 residues. The CDR3 DNA reads TGTGCCTGGAGTGTACTGGCAGGTACCTACGAGCAGTACTTC. This sequence encodes CAWSVLAGTYEQYF.

The chain uses TRBV7-9 and TRBJ1-5; D is ambiguous. This CDR3 has 12 amino acids. The V gene lost 1 base and the J gene lost 7 bases, with 5 bases spanning the gap. Germline lookup yields CDR1 SEHNR and CDR2 FQNEAQ (reference sequence). The CDR3 sequence: CASSLDLQPQHF. CDR3 DNA sequence: TGTGCCAGCAGCTTAGATTTACAGCCCCAGCATTTT.

This sequence joins TRBV9 and TRBJ1-2, with 7 positions matching TRBD1. The CDR3 has 16 residues. The V gene end was trimmed by 3 bases and the J gene end by 0 bases; junction bases not matched to a gene: 8. Germline-derived CDR1 and CDR2 are SGDLS and YYNGEE. The CDR3 reads CASSAALGQPNYGYTF. DNA for the CDR3: TGTGCCAGCAGCGCGGCGTTGGGACAGCCTAACTATGGCTACACCTTC. Full variable domain (rest looked up from reference TRBV9 and TRBJ1-2): DSGVTQTPKHLITATGQRVTLRCSPRSGDLSVYWYQQSLDQGLQFLIQYYNGEERAKGNILERFSAQQFPDLHSELNLSSLELGDSALYFCASSAALGQPNYGYTFGSGTRLTVV.

The gene calls are TRBV23-1 and TRBJ2-6, with D maybe TRBD2 (6 bases). TRBV23-1 qualifies as an ORF whose function is uncertain. V shed 3 bases and J shed 2 bases, with 8 bases lying between them. The CDR3 totals 15 residues. CDR3 region: CASSQCGAGANVLTF. DNA of the CDR3: TGCGCCAGCAGTCAGTGCGGGGCTGGGGCCAACGTCCTGACTTTC.